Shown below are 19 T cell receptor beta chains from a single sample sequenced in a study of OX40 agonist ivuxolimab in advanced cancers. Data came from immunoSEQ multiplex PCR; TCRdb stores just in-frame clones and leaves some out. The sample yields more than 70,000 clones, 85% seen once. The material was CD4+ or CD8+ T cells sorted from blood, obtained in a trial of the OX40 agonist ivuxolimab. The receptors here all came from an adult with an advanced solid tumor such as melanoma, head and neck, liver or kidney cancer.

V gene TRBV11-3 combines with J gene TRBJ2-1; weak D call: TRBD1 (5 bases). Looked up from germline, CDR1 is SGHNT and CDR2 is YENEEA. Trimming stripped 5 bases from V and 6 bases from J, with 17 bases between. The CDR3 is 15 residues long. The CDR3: CASSVVQGSVNEQFF. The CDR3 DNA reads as TGTGCCAGCAGCGTAGTCCAGGGATCGGTCAATGAGCAGTTCTTC.

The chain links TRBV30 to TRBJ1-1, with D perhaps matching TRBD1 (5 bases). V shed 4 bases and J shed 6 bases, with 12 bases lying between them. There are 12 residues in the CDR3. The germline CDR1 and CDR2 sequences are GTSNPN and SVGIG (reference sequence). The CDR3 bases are TGTGCCTGGAAGGAGGGGCTGGCTGAAGCTTTCTTT. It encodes CAWKEGLAEAFF. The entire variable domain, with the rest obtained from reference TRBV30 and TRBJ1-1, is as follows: SQTIHQWPATLVQPVGSPLSLECTVEGTSNPNLYWYRQAAGRGLQLLFYSVGIGQISSEVPQNLSASRPQDRQFILSSKKLLLSDSGFYLCAWKEGLAEAFFGQGTRLTVV.

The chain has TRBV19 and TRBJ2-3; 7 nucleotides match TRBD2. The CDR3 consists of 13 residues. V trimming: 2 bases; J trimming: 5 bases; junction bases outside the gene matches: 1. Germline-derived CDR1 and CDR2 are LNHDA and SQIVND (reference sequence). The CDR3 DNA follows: TGTGCCAGTAGTATAACGGGAGGAGATACGCAGTATTTT. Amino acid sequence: CASSITGGDTQYF.

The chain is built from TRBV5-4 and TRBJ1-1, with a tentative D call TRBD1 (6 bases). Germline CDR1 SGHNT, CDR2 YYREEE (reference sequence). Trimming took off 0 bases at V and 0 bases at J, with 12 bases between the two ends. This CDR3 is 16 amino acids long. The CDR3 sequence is CASSLGVDRLNTEAFF. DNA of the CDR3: TGTGCCAGCAGCTTGGGAGTGGACAGATTGAACACTGAAGCTTTCTTT.

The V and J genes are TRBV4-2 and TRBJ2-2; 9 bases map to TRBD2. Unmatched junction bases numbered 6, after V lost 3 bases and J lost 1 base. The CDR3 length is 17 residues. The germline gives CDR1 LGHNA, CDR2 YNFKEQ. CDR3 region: CASSHVSGGQNTGELFF. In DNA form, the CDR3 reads TGTGCCAGCAGCCACGTTAGCGGGGGCCAGAACACCGGGGAGCTGTTTTTT.

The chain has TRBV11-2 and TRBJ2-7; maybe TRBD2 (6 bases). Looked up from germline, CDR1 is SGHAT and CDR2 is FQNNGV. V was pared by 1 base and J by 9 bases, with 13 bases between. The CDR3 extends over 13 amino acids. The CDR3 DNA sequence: TGTGCCAGCAGCTTAGGGGAGGAAAGGGGGCAGTACTTC. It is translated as CASSLGEERGQYF.

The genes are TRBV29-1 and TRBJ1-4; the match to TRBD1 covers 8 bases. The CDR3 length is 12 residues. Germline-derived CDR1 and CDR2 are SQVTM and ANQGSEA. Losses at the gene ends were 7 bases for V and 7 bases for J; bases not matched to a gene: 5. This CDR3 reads CSARDRGEKLFF. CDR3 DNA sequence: TGCAGCGCACGAGACAGGGGTGAAAAACTGTTTTTT.

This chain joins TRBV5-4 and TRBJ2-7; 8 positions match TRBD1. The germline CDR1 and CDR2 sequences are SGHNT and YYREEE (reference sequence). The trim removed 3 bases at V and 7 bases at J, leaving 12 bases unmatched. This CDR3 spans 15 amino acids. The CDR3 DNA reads TGTGCCAGCAGCTCCTATGGACAGGGCCGGGGGGAGCAGTACTTC. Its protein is CASSSYGQGRGEQYF.

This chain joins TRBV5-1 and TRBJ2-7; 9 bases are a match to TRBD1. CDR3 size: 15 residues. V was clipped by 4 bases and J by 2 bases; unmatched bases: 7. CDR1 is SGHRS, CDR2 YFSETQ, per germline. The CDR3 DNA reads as TGCGCCAGCAGCGTGGCGGGGACAGGGCCCTACGAGCAGTACTTC. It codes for CASSVAGTGPYEQYF.

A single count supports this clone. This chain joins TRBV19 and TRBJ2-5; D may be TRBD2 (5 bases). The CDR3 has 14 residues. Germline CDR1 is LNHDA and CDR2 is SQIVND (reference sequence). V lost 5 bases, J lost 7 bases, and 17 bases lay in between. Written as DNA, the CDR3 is TGTGCCAGTAGTCCCCTCGCTAGCTCGGCGACCCAGTACTTC. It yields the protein CASSPLASSATQYF. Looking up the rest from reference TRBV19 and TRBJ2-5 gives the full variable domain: DGGITQSPKYLFRKEGQNVTLSCEQNLNHDAMYWYRQDPGQGLRLIYYSQIVNDFQKGDIAEGYSVSREKKESFPLTVTSAQKNPTAFYLCASSPLASSATQYFGPGTRLLVL.

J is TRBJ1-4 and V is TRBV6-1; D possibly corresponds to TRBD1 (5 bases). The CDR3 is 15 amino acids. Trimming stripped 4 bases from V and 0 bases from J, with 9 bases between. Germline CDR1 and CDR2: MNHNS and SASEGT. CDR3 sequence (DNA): TGTGCCAGCAGTGTTTTGGGGGCAACTAATGAAAAACTGTTTTTT. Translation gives CASSVLGATNEKLFF.

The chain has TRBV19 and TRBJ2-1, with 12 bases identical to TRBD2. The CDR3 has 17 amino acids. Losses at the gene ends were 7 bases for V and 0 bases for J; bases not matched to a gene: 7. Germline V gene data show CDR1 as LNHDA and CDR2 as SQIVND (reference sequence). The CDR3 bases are TGTGCCAGTACCACTAGCGGGGGGCCCCGCTCCTACAATGAGCAGTTCTTC. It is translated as CASTTSGGPRSYNEQFF. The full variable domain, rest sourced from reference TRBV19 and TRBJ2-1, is DGGITQSPKYLFRKEGQNVTLSCEQNLNHDAMYWYRQDPGQGLRLIYYSQIVNDFQKGDIAEGYSVSREKKESFPLTVTSAQKNPTAFYLCASTTSGGPRSYNEQFFGPGTRLTVL.

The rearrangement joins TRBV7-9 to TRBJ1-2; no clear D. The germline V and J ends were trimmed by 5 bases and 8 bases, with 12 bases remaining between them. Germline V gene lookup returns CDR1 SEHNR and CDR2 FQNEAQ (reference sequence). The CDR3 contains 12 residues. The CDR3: CASSPEFRGYTF. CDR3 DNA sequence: TGTGCCAGCAGCCCCGAGTTTCGCGGCTACACCTTC.

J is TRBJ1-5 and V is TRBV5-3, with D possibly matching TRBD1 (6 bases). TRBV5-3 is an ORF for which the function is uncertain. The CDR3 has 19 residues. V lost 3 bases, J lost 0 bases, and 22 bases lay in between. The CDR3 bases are TGTGCCAGAAGCTATACCGGAGGGGGGAAACTGTATAGCAATCAGCCCCAGCATTTT. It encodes CARSYTGGGKLYSNQPQHF.

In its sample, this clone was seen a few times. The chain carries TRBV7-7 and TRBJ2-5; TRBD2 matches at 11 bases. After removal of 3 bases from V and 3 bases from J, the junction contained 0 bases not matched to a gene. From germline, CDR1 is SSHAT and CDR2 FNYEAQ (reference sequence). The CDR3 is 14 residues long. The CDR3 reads CASSFSGGEETQYF. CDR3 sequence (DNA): TGTGCCAGCAGCTTTAGCGGGGGGGAAGAGACCCAGTACTTC.

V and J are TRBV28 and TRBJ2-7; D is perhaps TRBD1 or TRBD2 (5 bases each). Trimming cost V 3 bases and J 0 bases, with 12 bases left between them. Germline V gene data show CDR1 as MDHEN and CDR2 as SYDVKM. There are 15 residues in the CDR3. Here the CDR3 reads CASSFRGLSSYEQYF. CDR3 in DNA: TGTGCCAGCAGTTTCCGGGGCTTGAGCTCCTACGAGCAGTACTTC. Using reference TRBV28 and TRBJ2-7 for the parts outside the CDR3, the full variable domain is DVKVTQSSRYLVKRTGEKVFLECVQDMDHENMFWYRQDPGLGLRLIYFSYDVKMKEKGDIPEGYSVSREKKERFSLILESASTNQTSMYLCASSFRGLSSYEQYFGPGTRLTVT.

CDR3 amino acids: CASKGGENEKLFF. In DNA form, the CDR3 reads TGTGCCAGCAAAGGGGGAGAGAATGAAAAACTGTTTTTT. The chain carries TRBV6-6 and TRBJ1-4; the D gene is possibly TRBD1 (6 bases). Looked up from germline, CDR1 is MNHNY and CDR2 is SVGAGI (reference sequence). Trimming removed 7 bases from V and 5 bases from J, with 11 bases in between. CDR3 length: 13 amino acids.

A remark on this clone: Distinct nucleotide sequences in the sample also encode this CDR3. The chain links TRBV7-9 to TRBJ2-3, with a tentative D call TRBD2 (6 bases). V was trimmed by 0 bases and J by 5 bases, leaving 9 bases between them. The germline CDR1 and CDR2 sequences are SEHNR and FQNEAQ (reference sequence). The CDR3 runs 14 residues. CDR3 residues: CASSLAGGGDTQYF. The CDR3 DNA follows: TGTGCCAGCAGCTTAGCGGGGGGTGGAGATACGCAGTATTTT.

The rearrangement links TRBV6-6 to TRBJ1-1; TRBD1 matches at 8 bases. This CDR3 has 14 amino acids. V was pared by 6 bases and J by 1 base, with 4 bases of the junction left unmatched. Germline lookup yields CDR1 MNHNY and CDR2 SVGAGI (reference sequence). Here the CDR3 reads CASRRTGTNTEAFF. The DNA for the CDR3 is TGTGCCAGCAGAAGGACAGGGACGAACACTGAAGCTTTCTTT.